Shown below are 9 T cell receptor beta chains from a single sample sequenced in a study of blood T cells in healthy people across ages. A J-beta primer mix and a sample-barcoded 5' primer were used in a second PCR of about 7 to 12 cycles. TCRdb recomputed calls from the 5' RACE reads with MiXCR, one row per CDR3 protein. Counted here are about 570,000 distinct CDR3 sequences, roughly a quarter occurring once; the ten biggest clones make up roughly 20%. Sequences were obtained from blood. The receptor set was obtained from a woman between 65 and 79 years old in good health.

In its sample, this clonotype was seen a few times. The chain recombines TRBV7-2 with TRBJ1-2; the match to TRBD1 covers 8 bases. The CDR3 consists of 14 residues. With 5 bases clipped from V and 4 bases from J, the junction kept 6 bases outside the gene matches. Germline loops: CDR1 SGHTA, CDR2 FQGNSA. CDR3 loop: CASSTRQGFYGYTF. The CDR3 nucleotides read TGTGCCAGCAGCACCCGACAGGGGTTCTATGGCTACACCTTC.

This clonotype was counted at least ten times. The chain's CDR3 is CSASRGGVNEQFF. In DNA form, the CDR3 reads TGCAGTGCTAGTAGGGGTGGGGTGAATGAGCAGTTCTTC. This chain uses TRBV20-1 with TRBJ2-1; TRBD1 might be the D (5 bases). The germline CDR1 and CDR2 sequences are DFQATT and SNEGSKA (reference sequence). With 3 bases removed from V and 7 bases from J, the gap between germline ends came to 13 bases. The CDR3 has 13 residues.

The CDR3 DNA follows: TGTGCCAGCAGCTTCCCTTCCTCTCCCGAGCAGTACTTC. It specifies CASSFPSSPEQYF. The chain uses TRBV11-3 and TRBJ2-7; D is unclear. CDR1 and CDR2 from the germline V gene are SGHNT and YENEEA. This CDR3 has 13 residues. V was pared by 3 bases and J by 6 bases, with 12 bases between. The full variable domain, in which reference TRBV11-3 and TRBJ2-7 provide the parts outside the CDR3, is EAGVVQSPRYKIIEKKQPVAFWCNPISGHNTLYWYLQNLGQGPELLIRYENEEAVDDSQLPKDRFSAERLKGVDSTLKIQPAELGDSAVYLCASSFPSSPEQYFGPGTRLTVT.

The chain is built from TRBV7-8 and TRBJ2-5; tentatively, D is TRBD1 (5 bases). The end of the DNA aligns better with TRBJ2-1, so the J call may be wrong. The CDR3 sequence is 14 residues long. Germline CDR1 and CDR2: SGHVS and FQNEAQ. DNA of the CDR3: TGTGCCAGCAGCTTCTGGGGCAGAAACAATGAGCAGTTCTTC. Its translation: CASSFWGRNNEQFF.

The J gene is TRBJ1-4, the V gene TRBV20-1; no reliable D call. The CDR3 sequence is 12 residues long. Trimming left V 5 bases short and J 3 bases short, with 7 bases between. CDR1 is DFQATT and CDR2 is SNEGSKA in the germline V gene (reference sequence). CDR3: CSALLANEKLFF. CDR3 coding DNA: TGCAGTGCTCTCTTAGCTAATGAAAAACTGTTTTTT.

CDR3 DNA: TGTGCCAGCAGTGTTAGCGGGCCCGTCTACGAGCAGTACTTC. Its protein product is CASSVSGPVYEQYF. The chain recombines TRBV27 with TRBJ2-7; 7 nucleotides align to TRBD2. The CDR3 runs 14 residues. Germline V gives CDR1 MNHEY, CDR2 SMNVEV (reference sequence). V gave up 5 bases and J gave up 3 bases; unmatched junction bases: 7.

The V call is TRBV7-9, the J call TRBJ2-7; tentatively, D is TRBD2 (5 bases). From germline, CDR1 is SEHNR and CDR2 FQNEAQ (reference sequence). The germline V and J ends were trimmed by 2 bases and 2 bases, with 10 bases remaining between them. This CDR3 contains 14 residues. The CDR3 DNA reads TGTGCCAGCAGCTTATATGAGGGTCCCTACGAGCAGTACTTC. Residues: CASSLYEGPYEQYF. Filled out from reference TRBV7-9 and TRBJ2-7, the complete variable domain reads DTGVSQNPRHKITKRGQNVTFRCDPISEHNRLYWYRQTLGQGPEFLTYFQNEAQLEKSRLLSDRFSAERPKGSFSTLEIQRTEQGDSAMYLCASSLYEGPYEQYFGPGTRLTVT.

CDR3 residues: CASSAQLAGGTDTQYF. CDR3 in DNA: TGTGCCAGCAGCGCACAACTAGCGGGGGGCACAGATACGCAGTATTTT. The chain recombines TRBV3-1 with TRBJ2-3; the match to TRBD2 covers 11 bases. The germline gives CDR1 LGHDT, CDR2 YNNKEL (reference sequence). This CDR3 spans 16 amino acids. The V and J ends lost 5 bases and 1 base, in that order; junction bases with no gene match: 5.

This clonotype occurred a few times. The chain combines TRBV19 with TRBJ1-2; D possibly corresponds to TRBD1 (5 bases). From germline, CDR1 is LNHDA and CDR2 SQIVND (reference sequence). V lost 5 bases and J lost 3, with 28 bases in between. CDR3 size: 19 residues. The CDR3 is CASSVQFRGRSPFYYGYTF. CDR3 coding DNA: TGTGCCAGTAGTGTTCAATTCCGGGGCAGGAGCCCCTTCTACTATGGCTACACCTTC.